This T cell receptor (beta chain) was captured in a study of post-analysis software for immune sequencing data. Study outcomes and limitations: Included in a set of about 5 TRBV segments more frequent in patients than controls were TRBV5-6, TRBV5-1 and TRBV20-1. Samples from one preparation batch, clustered by F measure, grouped strongly together. Significantly lower normalized Chao1 diversity was seen in multiple sclerosis patients than in controls.

For this clonotype: Its antigen is undetermined.

Trimming removed 6 bases from V and 5 bases from J, with 14 bases in between. The CDR3 is made up of 14 amino acids. CDR1 is MDHEN and CDR2 is SYDVKM in the germline V gene. TCR beta cDNA libraries included unique molecular identifiers. Input of about 0.95 to 10 million T cells yielded hundreds of thousands of cDNA molecules. TCRdb processed the PCR reads anew with MiXCR; each CDR3 protein has one entry. Found here are approximately 350,000 distinct CDR3 sequences, approximately 33% of them singletons; the top ten hold roughly 12%. The chain links TRBV28 to TRBJ2-1, with D perhaps given as TRBD1 or TRBD2 (5 bases each). Sequenced material: blood. The clonotype was recovered from a girl aged 10 to 17 with multiple sclerosis. The CDR3 DNA reads TGTGCCAGCAGCCCCGGATGGGGGAACAATGAGCAGTTCTTC. Encoded protein: CASSPGWGNNEQFF.